A single sample gave rise to the 28 T cell receptor beta chains below, sequenced in a study of T-cell reconstitution after alpha-beta-depleted transplantation in children. A TCRbeta library incorporating unique molecular identifiers was prepared. From the PCR reads, TCRdb called clonotypes with MiXCR, one entry per CDR3 protein. Here the sample spans fewer than 700,000 distinct CDR3 sequences, 10% to 15% being singletons. Here the sequenced sample was PBMCs, mostly from graft donor cells, taken 360 days after TCRalphabeta/CD19-depleted stem cell transplant. Receptor source: a male patient between 10 and 17 years old who had a stem cell transplant for acute myeloid leukemia, so the T cells may come from the graft donor.

This clonotype was picked up many times. V gene TRBV6-2 or TRBV6-3 combines with J gene TRBJ2-7; TRBD1 matches 9 bases. Trimming took 5 bases from V and 2 from J; bases not matched to a gene: 4. Per the germline V gene, CDR1 is MNHEY and CDR2 is SVGEGT. The CDR3 spans 14 residues. The CDR3 nucleotides read TGTGCCAGCAGTCCCGGACAGGGGACCTACGAGCAGTACTTC. This translates into CASSPGQGTYEQYF.

The rearrangement joins TRBV6-2 or TRBV6-3 to TRBJ2-7; 9 positions agree with TRBD2. Germline V gene lookup returns CDR1 MNHEY and CDR2 SVGEGT. The CDR3 has 15 amino acids. V dropped 3 bases and J dropped 6; count of bases not matched to a gene: 9. Here the CDR3 DNA reads TGTGCCAGCAGTTATATCGTAGCGGGAGCGTCCGAGCAGTACTTC. As protein: CASSYIVAGASEQYF.

This clonotype occurred many times. Sequence at one end of the junction differs from germline and may be a read error. The chain joins TRBV5-1 to TRBJ2-3; D unclear. This CDR3 contains 12 residues. Germline values: CDR1 SGHRS, CDR2 YFSETQ. The CDR3 DNA follows: TGTGCCAGCAGCCCAAACACAGATACGCAGTATTTT. This encodes CASSPNTDTQYF.

With regard to this clonotype: The conserved phenylalanine or tryptophan normally closing the CDR3 is absent here, so this likely arose from a read error. V usage is TRBV10-3 and J usage is TRBJ1-4, with TRBD1 matching over 9 bases. V lost 7 bases and J lost 1; bases outside the gene matches: 10. The length of the CDR3 is 17 residues. Germline V gene lookup returns CDR1 ENHRY and CDR2 SYGVKD. The CDR3 loop is CAITQQGAKETNEKLFS. The CDR3, as DNA: TGTGCCATCACTCAACAGGGGGCGAAGGAAACTAATGAAAAACTGTTTTCT.

This chain joins TRBV6-1 and TRBJ2-2; 13 bases map to TRBD2. Germline lookup yields CDR1 MNHNS and CDR2 SASEGT. This CDR3 has 16 residues. V lost 7 bases to trimming and J lost 8 bases; unmatched junction nucleotides: 10. CDR3 protein: CASTPWGTSGKGELFF. DNA for the CDR3: TGTGCCAGCACCCCCTGGGGGACTAGCGGGAAAGGGGAGCTGTTTTTT.

This clonotype was counted a few times. V gene TRBV27 combines with J gene TRBJ2-7; 7 nucleotides align to TRBD2. Germline CDR1 and CDR2: MNHEY and SMNVEV (reference sequence). The V and J ends lost 2 bases and 0 bases, in that order; junction bases with no gene match: 7. This CDR3 comprises 16 residues. The CDR3 reads CASSLSLAAYSYEQYF. In DNA form, the CDR3 reads TGTGCCAGCAGTTTAAGCCTAGCGGCGTACTCCTACGAGCAGTACTTC.

With respect to this clonotype: Since a much larger clone is just one base distant, this may be a read error. V gene TRBV12-3 or TRBV12-4 combines with J gene TRBJ2-3, with 8 bases fitting TRBD1. CDR3 length equals 16 residues. The CDR3 sequence is CGSSNYQDRVTDTQYF. In nucleotides, the CDR3 is TGTGGCAGCAGTAACTACCAGGACAGGGTTACAGATACGCAGTATTTT.

The chain has TRBV18 and TRBJ2-1; D tentatively fits TRBD1 or TRBD2 (5 bases each). The CDR3 loop spans 13 amino acids. V was cut by 3 bases and J by 13 bases, with 16 bases left in between. Germline lookup yields CDR1 KGHSH and CDR2 LQKENI. The CDR3 protein is CASSPNPGPGQFF. The CDR3 DNA sequence: TGTGCCAGCTCACCGAATCCGGGACCGGGACAGTTCTTC.

This clonotype was seen a handful of times. The chain is built from TRBV6-2 or TRBV6-3 and TRBJ2-3; possible D gene TRBD2, 6 bases. Germline V gives CDR1 MNHEY, CDR2 SVGEGT. This CDR3 has 15 amino acids. V lost 7 bases to trimming and J lost 5 bases, with 19 bases between them. CDR3 sequence: CASKELAPAGDTQYF. The CDR3 DNA follows: TGTGCCAGCAAAGAACTAGCTCCCGCCGGAGATACGCAGTATTTT.

The J gene is TRBJ2-1, the V gene TRBV7-9; 14 positions agree with TRBD2. Germline-derived CDR1 and CDR2 are SEHNR and FQNEAQ (reference sequence). The CDR3 is 17 amino acids. V lost 2 bases to trimming and J lost 8 bases; unmatched junction nucleotides: 8. The CDR3 sequence: CASSLLSRLAGGDEQFF. The CDR3, as DNA: TGTGCCAGCAGCTTATTGAGCAGACTAGCGGGAGGGGATGAGCAGTTCTTC.

This clonotype appeared many times. The chain uses TRBV12-3 or TRBV12-4 and TRBJ2-5; 7 bases are a match to TRBD1. The ends lost 3 bases at V and 0 bases at J; junction bases unmatched: 10. This CDR3 is 17 amino acids long. In DNA, the CDR3 is TGTGCCAGCAGTTTCTCTCCCGGGACAGAGTACCAAGAGACCCAGTACTTC. This sequence encodes CASSFSPGTEYQETQYF.

In this sample, this clonotype turned up many times. V is TRBV29-1 and J is TRBJ2-7, with no clear D. Germline V CDR1 and CDR2: SQVTM, ANQGSEA. The CDR3 loop spans 10 amino acids. The CDR3 spells CSAVGYEQYF. CDR3 sequence (DNA): TGCAGTGCTGTGGGCTACGAGCAGTACTTC.

The gene calls are TRBV7-2 and TRBJ2-3, with D perhaps TRBD2 (5 bases). Trimming stripped 3 bases from V and 0 bases from J, with 10 bases between. The CDR3 spans 15 residues. Per germline, CDR1 SGHTA and CDR2 FQGNSA. DNA for the CDR3: TGTGCCAGCAGCTTTTGGAGGCCGAGCACAGATACGCAGTATTTT. It specifies CASSFWRPSTDTQYF.

Ten or more counts support this clonotype. The J gene is TRBJ2-4, the V gene TRBV3-1, with D possibly TRBD2 on 6 matching bases. The CDR3 has 16 residues. Trimming stripped 0 bases from V and 3 bases from J, with 12 bases between. Per the germline V gene, CDR1 is LGHDT and CDR2 is YNNKEL (reference sequence). The CDR3 region has the DNA TGTGCCAGCAGCCAAGATCAGGGCGGGATCAAAAACATTCAGTACTTC. It translates to CASSQDQGGIKNIQYF.

There are a few counts of this clonotype. The V call is TRBV7-8, the J call TRBJ2-1; D unresolved. Germline CDR1 and CDR2: SGHVS and FQNEAQ. The CDR3 contains 11 residues. V was cut by 5 bases and J by 9 bases, with 8 bases left in between. The CDR3 nucleotides are TGTGCCAGCAGCGCACCCCCTGAGCAGTTCTTC. As protein: CASSAPPEQFF.

This clonotype has a count of ten or more. The rearrangement links TRBV12-3 or TRBV12-4 to TRBJ2-2; TRBD1 aligns across 8 bases. The CDR3 runs 14 residues. The V and J ends lost 3 bases and 9 bases, in that order; junction bases with no gene match: 6. The CDR3 sequence is CASSFQGATRELFF. The CDR3, as DNA: TGTGCCAGCAGTTTCCAGGGGGCGACTCGGGAGCTGTTTTTT.

This clonotype was counted a few times. Here the CDR3 DNA reads TGTGCCAGCGAAAATGGGGGCGGCTACACCTTC. It yields the protein CASENGGGYTF. The rearrangement links TRBV7-9 to TRBJ1-2; D is possibly TRBD1 (6 bases). The ends were cut back, 8 bases at V and 8 bases at J, with 12 bases in the middle. Germline V gene data show CDR1 as SEHNR and CDR2 as FQNEAQ (reference sequence). This CDR3 comprises 11 residues.

The chain uses TRBV7-2 and TRBJ2-7; tentative D call: TRBD2 (6 bases). Germline V lookup: CDR1 SGHTA, CDR2 FQGNSA. With 4 bases removed from V and 5 bases from J, the gap between germline ends came to 24 bases. The CDR3 totals 17 residues. The CDR3 reads CASSSLPSGLLNHEQYF. In DNA form, the CDR3 reads TGTGCCAGCAGCTCACTCCCGTCGGGACTCCTGAACCACGAGCAGTACTTC.

Only a few counts were recorded for this clonotype. This chain uses TRBV4-2 with TRBJ1-6; a weak D match, TRBD1 (5 bases). The ends were cut back, 4 bases at V and 5 bases at J, with 12 bases in the middle. This CDR3 is built from 15 residues. Germline values: CDR1 LGHNA, CDR2 YNFKEQ. CDR3 protein: CASSPRGGDNSPLHF. CDR3 in DNA: TGTGCCAGCAGCCCCCGTGGAGGGGATAATTCACCCCTCCACTTT.

This clonotype was observed a handful of times. The DNA of the CDR3 is TGTGCCAGCAGCCCGGCCTCTATGGGAGTTGGATTCTACGAGCAGTACTTC. Translation: CASSPASMGVGFYEQYF. The chain couples TRBV9 to TRBJ2-7, with D possibly being TRBD2 (5 bases). V lost 4 bases and J lost 3, with 23 bases in between. Germline values: CDR1 SGDLS, CDR2 YYNGEE. This CDR3 is built from 17 residues.

The chain carries TRBV5-6 and TRBJ2-7, with D perhaps matching TRBD1 (6 bases). Germline assignment: CDR1 SGHDT and CDR2 YYEEEE. The CDR3 consists of 14 residues. Trimming took 5 bases from V and 2 from J, leaving 14 bases between them. The CDR3 bases are TGTGCCAGCAGAAAGACAGGAGAGACCTACGAGCAGTACTTC. Residues: CASRKTGETYEQYF. Combining the CDR3 with reference TRBV5-6 and TRBJ2-7 gives the whole variable domain DAGVTQSPTHLIKTRGQQVTLRCSPKSGHDTVSWYQQALGQGPQFIFQYYEEEERQRGNFPDRFSGHQFPNYSSELNVNALLLGDSALYLCASRKTGETYEQYFGPGTRLTVT.

This clonotype was counted only a few times. This chain uses TRBV30 with TRBJ2-5, with TRBD2 identical over 7 bases. V dropped 0 bases and J dropped 3; count of bases not matched to a gene: 1. Per germline, CDR1 GTSNPN and CDR2 SVGIG (reference sequence). The CDR3 is 13 amino acids. Here the CDR3 DNA reads TGTGCCTGGAGTGTTGGGGGGGAAGAGACCCAGTACTTC. The encoded protein is CAWSVGGEETQYF.

The rearrangement links TRBV11-2 to TRBJ1-6; 9 nucleotides line up with TRBD1. Per germline, CDR1 SGHAT and CDR2 FQNNGV. Trimming at V came to 3 bases and at J to 9 bases, leaving 12 bases not matched to a gene. The CDR3 sequence is 17 residues long. The CDR3 spells CASSLGTDRGWGSPLHF. CDR3 bases: TGTGCCAGCAGCTTGGGCACGGACAGGGGTTGGGGTTCACCCCTCCACTTT.

This clonotype showed up just a few times. The genes are TRBV20-1 and TRBJ2-3; 9 bases line up with TRBD2. The CDR3 consists of 16 residues. Per germline, CDR1 DFQATT and CDR2 SNEGSKA (reference sequence). After removal of 6 bases from V and 4 bases from J, the junction contained 14 bases not matched to a gene. This chain's CDR3 is CSAWDPGGRGADTQYF. Written as DNA, the CDR3 is TGCAGTGCCTGGGACCCCGGCGGGAGGGGGGCAGATACGCAGTATTTT.

This clonotype was seen ten or more times. This chain connects TRBV20-1 to TRBJ1-2; D might be TRBD1 (6 bases). The CDR3 runs to 16 residues. Germline CDR1 DFQATT, CDR2 SNEGSKA (reference sequence). Trimming removed 2 bases from V and 4 bases from J, with 20 bases in between. CDR3: CSARLTDSSVIYGYTF. As DNA, the CDR3 is TGCAGTGCTAGATTAACGGACAGTAGCGTCATCTATGGCTACACCTTC.

This clonotype turned up a few times. This sequence joins TRBV20-1 and TRBJ2-2; weak D call: TRBD1 (5 bases). Germline loops: CDR1 DFQATT, CDR2 SNEGSKA (reference sequence). V lost 1 base and J 3 bases, leaving 6 bases between the germline ends. The CDR3 contains 13 residues. CDR3 nucleotide sequence: TGCAGTGCTAGAGGGGGCTACACCGGGGAGCTGTTTTTT. It yields the protein CSARGGYTGELFF.

This clonotype was picked up a small number of times. CDR3 nucleotides: TGCAGCGTTGGATCGGGCGTACCTACTAGCGCGACTACCTACGAGCAGTACTTC. As protein: CSVGSGVPTSATTYEQYF. The V and J genes are TRBV29-1 and TRBJ2-7; 7 bases align to TRBD2. The V gene's germline CDR1 is SQVTM and CDR2 ANQGSEA. Trimming took 4 bases from V and 2 from J; bases not matched to a gene: 20. This CDR3 is built from 18 residues.

In its sample, this clonotype was seen a few times. The chain uses TRBV5-1 and TRBJ2-7, with D perhaps TRBD1 (8 bases). CDR1 SGHRS and CDR2 YFSETQ come from the germline V gene. V shed 4 bases and J shed 0 bases, with 14 bases lying between them. The length of the CDR3 is 15 residues. In DNA form, the CDR3 reads TGCGCCAGCAGCGTACAGGGGGGGAGCTCCTACGAGCAGTACTTC. It codes for CASSVQGGSSYEQYF.